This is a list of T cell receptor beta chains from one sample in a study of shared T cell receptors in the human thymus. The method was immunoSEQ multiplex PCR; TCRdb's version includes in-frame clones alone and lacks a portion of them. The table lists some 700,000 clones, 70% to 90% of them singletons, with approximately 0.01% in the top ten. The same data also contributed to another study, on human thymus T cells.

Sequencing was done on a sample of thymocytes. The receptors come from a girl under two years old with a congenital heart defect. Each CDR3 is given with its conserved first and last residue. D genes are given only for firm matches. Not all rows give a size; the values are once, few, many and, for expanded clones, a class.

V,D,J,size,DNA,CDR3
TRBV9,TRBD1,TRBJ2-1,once,TGTGCCAGCAGCCTAGGGACAGACTACAATGAGCAGTTCTTC,CASSLGTDYNEQFF
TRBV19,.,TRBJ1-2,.,TGTGCCAGTAAGCCGGAAGGGGGGGCCGCCGTTTGCCGCTACACCTTC,CASKPEGGAAVCRYTF
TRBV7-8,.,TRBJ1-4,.,TGTGCCAGCAGCTTACCAGGGCCGCCCCTTAATGAAAAACTGTTTTTT,CASSLPGPPLNEKLFF
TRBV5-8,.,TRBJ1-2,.,TGTGCCAGCAGCTCCTTCTCATTTAGTCAGGTCTATGGCTACACCTTC,CASSSFSFSQVYGYTF
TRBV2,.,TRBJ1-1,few,TGTGCCAGGATGACAGGACAGAACACTGAAGCTTTCTTT,CARMTGQNTEAFF
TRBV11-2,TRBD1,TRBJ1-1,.,TGTGCCAGCAGCCTCAACGACAGGGCGAACACTGAAGCTTTCTTT,CASSLNDRANTEAFF
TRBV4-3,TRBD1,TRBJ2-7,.,TGCGCCAGCAGCCAACCTGCGGACGACAGGGGATACTACGAGCAGTACTTC,CASSQPADDRGYYEQYF
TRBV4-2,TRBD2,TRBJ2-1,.,TGTGCCAGCAGCCAAGAGGCCGTACTAGCGGGGGAGAGCTCCTACAATGAGCAGTTCTTC,CASSQEAVLAGESSYNEQFF
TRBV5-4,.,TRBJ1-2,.,TGTGCCAGCAGGGGGGCGATAAGTGGCTACACCTTC,CASRGAISGYTF
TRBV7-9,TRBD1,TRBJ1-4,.,TGTGCCAGCAGCTTAGCGTTAGGGACAGGGGGCCGCATGAATGAAAAACTGTTTTTT,CASSLALGTGGRMNEKLFF
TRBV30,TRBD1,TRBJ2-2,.,TGTGCCTGCCCAGGGACAGGGGGCGGCGGGGAGCTGTTTTTT,CACPGTGGGGELFF
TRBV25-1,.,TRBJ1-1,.,TGTGCCAGCAGTGAATTAATCCCCGGGAAGACGCACACTGAAGCTTTCTTT,CASSELIPGKTHTEAFF
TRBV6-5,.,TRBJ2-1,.,TGTGCCAGCAAGGAGGGGCCCGAGGTTAATGAGCAGTTCTTC,CASKEGPEVNEQFF
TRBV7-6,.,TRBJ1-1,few,TGTGCCAGCAGCTTAGACGAGGTTCGCACTGAAGCTTTCTTT,CASSLDEVRTEAFF
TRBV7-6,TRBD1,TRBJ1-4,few,TGTGCCAGCAGCTTAAAAGGACAGGGGGCAAAGAGTGAGAATGAAAAACTGTTTTTT,CASSLKGQGAKSENEKLFF
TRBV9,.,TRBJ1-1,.,TGTGCCAGCGGGCCCCTAGGGGGTGGCACTGAAGCTTTCTTT,CASGPLGGGTEAFF
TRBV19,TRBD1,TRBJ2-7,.,TGTGCCAGTAGTATAGTAGGGGGCCCTTCCTACGAGCAGTACTTC,CASSIVGGPSYEQYF
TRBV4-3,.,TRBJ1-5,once,TGCGCCAGCAGCCAAGGGACAAGGGCCACCCAGCCCCAGCATTTT,CASSQGTRATQPQHF
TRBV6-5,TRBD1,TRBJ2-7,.,TGTGCCAGCAGTTACCCCGGGACAGGGGGCGGCGAGCAGTACTTC,CASSYPGTGGGEQYF
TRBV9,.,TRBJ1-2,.,TGTGCCAGCAGCGGCCGGTTCTACACCTTC,CASSGRFYTF
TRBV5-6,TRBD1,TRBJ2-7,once,TGTGCCAGCAGCCCCGGGACAGGGAACCACGAGCAGTACTTC,CASSPGTGNHEQYF
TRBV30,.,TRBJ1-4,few,TGTGCCTGGAGTGTACTGGGGGCGGGGGATACTGAAAAACTGTTTTTT,CAWSVLGAGDTEKLFF